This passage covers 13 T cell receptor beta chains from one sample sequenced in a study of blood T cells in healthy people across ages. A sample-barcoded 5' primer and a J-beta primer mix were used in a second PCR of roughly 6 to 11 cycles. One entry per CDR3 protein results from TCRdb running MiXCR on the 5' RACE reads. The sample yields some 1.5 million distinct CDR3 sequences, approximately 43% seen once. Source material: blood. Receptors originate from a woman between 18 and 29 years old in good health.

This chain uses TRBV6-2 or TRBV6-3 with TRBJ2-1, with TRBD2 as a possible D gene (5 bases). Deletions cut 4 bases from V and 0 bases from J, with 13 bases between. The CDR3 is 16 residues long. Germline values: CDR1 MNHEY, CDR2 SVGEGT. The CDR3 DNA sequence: TGTGCCAGCAGTTTCGCTGGCGAGGGCTCCTACAATGAGCAGTTCTTC. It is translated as CASSFAGEGSYNEQFF.

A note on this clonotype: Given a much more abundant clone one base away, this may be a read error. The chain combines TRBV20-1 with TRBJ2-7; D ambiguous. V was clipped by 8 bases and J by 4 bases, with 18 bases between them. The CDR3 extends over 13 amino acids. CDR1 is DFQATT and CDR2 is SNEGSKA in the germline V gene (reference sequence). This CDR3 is CSTHLLRLYEQYF. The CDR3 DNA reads TGCAGTACCCACCTCTTAAGATTGTACGAGCAGTACTTC.

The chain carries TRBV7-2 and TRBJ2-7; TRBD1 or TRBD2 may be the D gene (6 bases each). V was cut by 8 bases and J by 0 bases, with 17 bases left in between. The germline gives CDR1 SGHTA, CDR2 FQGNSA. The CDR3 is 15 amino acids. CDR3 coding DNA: TGTGCCAGCCTGCTTGGGGGGCCGAGCTCCTACGAGCAGTACTTC. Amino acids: CASLLGGPSSYEQYF.

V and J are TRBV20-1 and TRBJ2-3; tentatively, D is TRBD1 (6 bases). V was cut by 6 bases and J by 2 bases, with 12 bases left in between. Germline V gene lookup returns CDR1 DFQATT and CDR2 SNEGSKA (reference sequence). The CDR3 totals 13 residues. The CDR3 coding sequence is TGCAGTGCGAGAAGGACAGACACAGATACGCAGTATTTT. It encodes CSARRTDTDTQYF.

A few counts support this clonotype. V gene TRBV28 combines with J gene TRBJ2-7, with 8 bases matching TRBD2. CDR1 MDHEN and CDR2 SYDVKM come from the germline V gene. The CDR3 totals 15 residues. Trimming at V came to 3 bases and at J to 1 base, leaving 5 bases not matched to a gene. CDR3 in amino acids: CASSFPQRGSYEQYF. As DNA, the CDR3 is TGTGCCAGCAGTTTCCCCCAGCGGGGGTCCTACGAGCAGTACTTC.

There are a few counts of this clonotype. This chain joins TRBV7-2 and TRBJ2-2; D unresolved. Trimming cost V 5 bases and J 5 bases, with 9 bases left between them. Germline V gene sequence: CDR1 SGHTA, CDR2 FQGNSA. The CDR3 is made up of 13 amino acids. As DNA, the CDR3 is TGTGCCAGCAGCGTCGATCGGACCGGGGAGCTGTTTTTT. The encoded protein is CASSVDRTGELFF. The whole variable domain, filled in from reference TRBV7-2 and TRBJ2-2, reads GAGVSQSPSNKVTEKGKDVELRCDPISGHTALYWYRQSLGQGLEFLIYFQGNSAPDKSGLPSDRFSAERTGGSVSTLTIQRTQQEDSAVYLCASSVDRTGELFFGEGSRLTVL.

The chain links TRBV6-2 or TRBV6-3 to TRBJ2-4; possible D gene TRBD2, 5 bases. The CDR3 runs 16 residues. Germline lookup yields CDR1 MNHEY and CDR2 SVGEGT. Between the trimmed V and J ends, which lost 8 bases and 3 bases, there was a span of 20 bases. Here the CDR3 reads CASSRTQVVSKNIQYF. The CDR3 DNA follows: TGTGCCAGCTCCCGGACTCAGGTGGTCAGCAAAAACATTCAGTACTTC.

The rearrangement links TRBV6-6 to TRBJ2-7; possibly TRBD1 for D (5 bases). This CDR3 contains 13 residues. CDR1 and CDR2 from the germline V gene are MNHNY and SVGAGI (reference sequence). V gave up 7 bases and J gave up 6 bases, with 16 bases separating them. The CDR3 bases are TGTGCCAGCACCCTCACGACAGTGGGCGAGCAGTACTTC. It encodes CASTLTTVGEQYF.

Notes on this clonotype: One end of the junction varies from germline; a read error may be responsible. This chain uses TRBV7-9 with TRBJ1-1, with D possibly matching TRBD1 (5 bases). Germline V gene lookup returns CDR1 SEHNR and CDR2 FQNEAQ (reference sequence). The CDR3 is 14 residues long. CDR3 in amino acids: CAGSFQGPDTEAFF. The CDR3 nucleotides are TGTGCCGGCAGCTTTCAGGGCCCGGACACTGAAGCTTTCTTT.

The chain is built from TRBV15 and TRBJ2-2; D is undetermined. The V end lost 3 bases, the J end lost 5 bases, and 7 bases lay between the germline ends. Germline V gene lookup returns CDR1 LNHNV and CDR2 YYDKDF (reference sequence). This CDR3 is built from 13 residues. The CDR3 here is CATSSDSTGELFF. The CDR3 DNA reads TGTGCCACCAGCAGTGATTCAACCGGGGAGCTGTTTTTT.

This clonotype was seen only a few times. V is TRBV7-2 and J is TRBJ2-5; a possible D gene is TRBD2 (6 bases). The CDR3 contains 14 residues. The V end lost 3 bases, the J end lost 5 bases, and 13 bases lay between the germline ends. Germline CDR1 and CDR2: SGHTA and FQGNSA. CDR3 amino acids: CASSFSGVGETQYF. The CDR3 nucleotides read TGTGCCAGCAGCTTTTCGGGGGTAGGGGAGACCCAGTACTTC.

The CDR3 sequence: CASSSRAAEEQYF. In nucleotides, the CDR3 is TGTGCCAGCAGCTCGAGGGCGGCGGAAGAGCAGTACTTC. J is TRBJ2-4 and V is TRBV28; D perhaps matches TRBD2 (5 bases). The CDR3 is 13 residues long. The germline V gene has CDR1 MDHEN and CDR2 SYDVKM. Trimming shortened V by 6 bases and J by 13 bases, and 19 bases separated the two germline ends.

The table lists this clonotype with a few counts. In DNA, the CDR3 is TGTGCCAGCAGGAAATCGGGGACCTACGAGCAGTACTTC. Protein: CASRKSGTYEQYF. The chain combines TRBV7-9 with TRBJ2-7, with D perhaps matching TRBD2 (5 bases). The CDR3 has 13 residues. Trimming pared 6 bases from V and 2 bases from J, leaving 11 bases between. The germline V gene has CDR1 SEHNR and CDR2 FQNEAQ (reference sequence).